This record covers a single T cell receptor (beta chain). Clones were sequenced by immunoSEQ multiplex PCR, and TCRdb holds only the in-frame ones, with some missing. The sample shows approximately 81,000 clones, roughly 77% of them seen only once. CDR1 is SGDLS, CDR2 YYNGEE, per germline. The CDR3 length is 13 residues. V dropped 0 bases and J dropped 1 base, with 3 bases sitting between them. The data were taken from a study of technical replicates of blood from several donors. The sequence came from a human donor in good health. Some clones in this sample may be carry-over from other donors' samples. The specimen was PBMCs. The chain has TRBV9 and TRBJ2-3; D remains unclear. Written as DNA, the CDR3 is TGTGCCAGCAGCGTAGCTCGCACAGATACGCAGTATTTT. It codes for CASSVARTDTQYF. Based on the CDR3 plus reference TRBV9 and TRBJ2-3, the full variable domain is DSGVTQTPKHLITATGQRVTLRCSPRSGDLSVYWYQQSLDQGLQFLIQYYNGEERAKGNILERFSAQQFPDLHSELNLSSLELGDSALYFCASSVARTDTQYFGPGTRLTVL.